This T cell receptor (beta chain) is from a study of shared clonotypes between healthy human individuals. There are 15 residues in the CDR3. Per the germline V gene, CDR1 is MGHRA and CDR2 is YSYEKL. The trim removed 1 base at V and 7 bases at J, leaving 7 bases unmatched. Selected positively for CCR7 and CD45RO-negative, naive CD8 cells excluded terminally differentiated effector memory CD45RA+ cells. The assay was immunoSEQ multiplex PCR, and TCRdb's table has in-frame clones only and misses some. There are around 2.1 million clones in the sample; more than 85% occur only once, and more than 1.5% lies in the top ten.

The chain uses TRBV4-1 and TRBJ2-1; 7 bases match TRBD1. The sample was naive CD8+ T cells from PBMCs. The receptor was isolated from a man between 18 and 29 years old in good health. Some clones in this sample may be carry-over from other donors' samples. The CDR3 loop reads CASSQGSQGVNEQFF. For the CDR3, the DNA is TGCGCCAGCAGCCAAGGTAGTCAGGGGGTGAATGAGCAGTTCTTC.